Listed below are T cell receptor beta chains from one sample, sequenced in a study of shared clonotypes between healthy human individuals. The repertoire was sequenced with immunoSEQ multiplex PCR; TCRdb's copy has only in-frame clones and lacks some. The sample holds hundreds of thousands of clones, around 72% seen once. The material sequenced was memory CD4+ T cells sorted from blood. These receptors were obtained from a woman aged 25 to 39 in good health. CDR3s include the opening cysteine and the closing phenylalanine or tryptophan. D genes are given only for firm matches. A row's size may be missing; if present it is once, few, many or a size class.

cdr3_aa: CASSRKERARDGYGYTF; cdr3_nt: TGTGCCAGCAGCCGAAAGGAGAGGGCACGGGATGGCTATGGCTACACCTTC; d_call: -; v_call: TRBV13; clone_size: few; cdr3_length: 17; j_call: TRBJ1-2
cdr3_aa: CASSDVLSGLARNNEQFF; cdr3_nt: TGTGCCAGTAGTGACGTCCTTTCGGGCCTAGCTCGCAACAATGAGCAGTTCTTC; d_call: -; v_call: TRBV19; clone_size: -; cdr3_length: 18; j_call: TRBJ2-1
cdr3_aa: CASSLRSGSGHEQFF; cdr3_nt: TGTGCCAGCAGCTTGCGCAGCGGGAGTGGCCATGAGCAGTTCTTC; d_call: TRBD2; v_call: TRBV5-8; clone_size: -; cdr3_length: 15; j_call: TRBJ2-1
cdr3_aa: CASSQGASGYTF; cdr3_nt: TGTGCCAGCAGTCAGGGGGCGAGCGGCTACACCTTC; d_call: TRBD1; v_call: TRBV25-1; clone_size: few; cdr3_length: 12; j_call: TRBJ1-2
cdr3_aa: CASSHPGTGRTTGELFF; cdr3_nt: TGCGCCAGCAGCCATCCTGGGACAGGTCGGACCACCGGGGAGCTGTTTTTT; d_call: TRBD1; v_call: TRBV4-1; clone_size: -; cdr3_length: 17; j_call: TRBJ2-2
cdr3_aa: CASSYVGLATQETQYF; cdr3_nt: TGTGCCAGCAGCTACGTAGGGCTAGCGACACAAGAGACCCAGTACTTC; d_call: -; v_call: TRBV7-9; clone_size: -; cdr3_length: 16; j_call: TRBJ2-5
cdr3_aa: CASNPLGARTYF; cdr3_nt: TGTGCCAGCAATCCGTTGGGGGCCCGAACGTACTTC; d_call: -; v_call: TRBV2; clone_size: -; cdr3_length: 12; j_call: TRBJ2-4
cdr3_aa: CASSKGLYTDRNEQFF; cdr3_nt: TGTGCCAGCAGCAAAGGTTTATATACAGACCGCAATGAGCAGTTCTTC; d_call: -; v_call: TRBV21-1; clone_size: -; cdr3_length: 16; j_call: TRBJ2-1
cdr3_aa: CASSLYSGKETQYF; cdr3_nt: TGTGCCAGCAGTCTATATAGCGGAAAAGAGACCCAGTACTTC; d_call: -; v_call: TRBV2; clone_size: -; cdr3_length: 14; j_call: TRBJ2-5
cdr3_aa: CASSQTGKGEKLFF; cdr3_nt: TGTGCCAGCAGCCAGACAGGGAAGGGGGAAAAACTGTTTTTT; d_call: TRBD1; v_call: TRBV4-2; clone_size: -; cdr3_length: 14; j_call: TRBJ1-4
cdr3_aa: CASSEAGQGNQPQHF; cdr3_nt: TGTGCCAGCAGTGAAGCTGGGCAGGGGAATCAGCCCCAGCATTTT; d_call: -; v_call: TRBV2; clone_size: -; cdr3_length: 15; j_call: TRBJ1-5
cdr3_aa: CATGRTANEKLFF; cdr3_nt: TGTGCCACCGGGAGGACAGCTAATGAAAAACTGTTTTTT; d_call: -; v_call: TRBV19; clone_size: -; cdr3_length: 13; j_call: TRBJ1-4
cdr3_aa: CASSSGLVYEQYF; cdr3_nt: TGTGCCAGCAGCTCGGGACTAGTGTACGAGCAGTACTTC; d_call: TRBD2; v_call: TRBV7-9; clone_size: -; cdr3_length: 13; j_call: TRBJ2-7
cdr3_aa: CASSLAAGSHEQYF; cdr3_nt: TGCGCCAGCAGCTTGGCCGCGGGGTCCCACGAGCAGTACTTC; d_call: -; v_call: TRBV5-1; clone_size: -; cdr3_length: 14; j_call: TRBJ2-7
cdr3_aa: CASSQRILSTEAFF; cdr3_nt: TGTGCCAGCAGCCAGCGGATTCTGAGCACTGAAGCTTTCTTT; d_call: -; v_call: TRBV7-8; clone_size: -; cdr3_length: 14; j_call: TRBJ1-1
cdr3_aa: CASSLEREDQPQHF; cdr3_nt: TGTGCCAGCAGCTTAGAACGGGAGGATCAGCCCCAGCATTTT; d_call: -; v_call: TRBV7-9; clone_size: -; cdr3_length: 14; j_call: TRBJ1-5
cdr3_aa: CASSQDQPRTGAGANVLTF; cdr3_nt: TGCGCCAGCAGCCAAGATCAACCTCGAACGGGGGCTGGGGCCAACGTCCTGACTTTC; d_call: -; v_call: TRBV4-1; clone_size: many; cdr3_length: 19; j_call: TRBJ2-6
cdr3_aa: CASTWDRGNTEAFF; cdr3_nt: TGTGCCAGCACCTGGGACAGGGGGAACACTGAAGCTTTCTTT; d_call: TRBD1; v_call: TRBV28; clone_size: few; cdr3_length: 14; j_call: TRBJ1-1
cdr3_aa: CASSSGPIRNQPQHF; cdr3_nt: TGTGCCAGCAGTTCAGGTCCGATACGGAATCAGCCCCAGCATTTT; d_call: -; v_call: TRBV5-8; clone_size: -; cdr3_length: 15; j_call: TRBJ1-5
cdr3_aa: CASSLPGATNEKLFF; cdr3_nt: TGTGCCAGCAGTTTACCCGGCGCGACTAATGAAAAACTGTTTTTT; d_call: -; v_call: TRBV28; clone_size: -; cdr3_length: 15; j_call: TRBJ1-4
cdr3_aa: CASSAQGQGNTGELFF; cdr3_nt: TGTGCCAGCAGCGCCCAAGGGCAGGGGAACACCGGGGAGCTGTTTTTT; d_call: -; v_call: TRBV9; clone_size: -; cdr3_length: 16; j_call: TRBJ2-2
cdr3_aa: CASSPREQTYEKLFF; cdr3_nt: TGTGCCAGCTCACCACGGGAACAGACCTATGAAAAACTGTTTTTT; d_call: -; v_call: TRBV18; clone_size: few; cdr3_length: 15; j_call: TRBJ1-4
cdr3_aa: CASSLEPGASNQPQHF; cdr3_nt: TGTGCCAGCAGCTTAGAGCCAGGGGCGAGCAATCAGCCCCAGCATTTT; d_call: -; v_call: TRBV11-3; clone_size: few; cdr3_length: 16; j_call: TRBJ1-5
cdr3_aa: CSVSGAGRNQPQHF; cdr3_nt: TGCAGCGTGTCGGGGGCGGGTAGGAATCAGCCCCAGCATTTT; d_call: -; v_call: TRBV29-1; clone_size: -; cdr3_length: 14; j_call: TRBJ1-5
cdr3_aa: CASSESLDREAFF; cdr3_nt: TGTGCCAGCAGTGAATCCTTGGACAGAGAAGCTTTCTTT; d_call: -; v_call: TRBV6-1; clone_size: few; cdr3_length: 13; j_call: TRBJ1-1
cdr3_aa: CSVGDWLRDEQFF; cdr3_nt: TGCAGCGTGGGGGACTGGCTTCGGGATGAGCAGTTCTTC; d_call: -; v_call: TRBV29-1; clone_size: -; cdr3_length: 13; j_call: TRBJ2-1
cdr3_aa: CASNPGLAENNEQFF; cdr3_nt: TGCGCCAGCAACCCGGGACTAGCGGAGAACAATGAGCAGTTCTTC; d_call: TRBD2; v_call: TRBV5-1; clone_size: few; cdr3_length: 15; j_call: TRBJ2-1
cdr3_aa: CASSQDLREKLFF; cdr3_nt: TGTGCCAGCAGCCAAGATCTGCGAGAAAAACTGTTTTTT; d_call: -; v_call: TRBV14; clone_size: -; cdr3_length: 13; j_call: TRBJ1-4
cdr3_aa: CASSLLDEPQHF; cdr3_nt: TGTGCCAGCAGTCTACTAGACGAGCCCCAGCATTTT; d_call: -; v_call: TRBV28; clone_size: once; cdr3_length: 12; j_call: TRBJ1-5
cdr3_aa: CSVGGTGGGNTQYF; cdr3_nt: TGCAGCGTTGGAGGAACAGGGGGCGGAAATACGCAGTATTTT; d_call: TRBD1; v_call: TRBV29-1; clone_size: once; cdr3_length: 14; j_call: TRBJ2-3
cdr3_aa: CASGIVATETQYF; cdr3_nt: TGTGCCAGCGGAATAGTAGCGACAGAGACCCAGTACTTC; d_call: -; v_call: TRBV28; clone_size: -; cdr3_length: 13; j_call: TRBJ2-5
cdr3_aa: CASSSWTSGNTGELFF; cdr3_nt: TGTGCCAGCAGCTCCTGGACTAGCGGAAACACCGGGGAGCTGTTTTTT; d_call: TRBD2; v_call: TRBV7-2; clone_size: -; cdr3_length: 16; j_call: TRBJ2-2
cdr3_aa: CASSHALSGSTDTQYF; cdr3_nt: TGTGCCAGCAGCCATGCACTTAGCGGAAGCACAGATACGCAGTATTTT; d_call: -; v_call: TRBV4-2; clone_size: -; cdr3_length: 16; j_call: TRBJ2-3
cdr3_aa: CASGQGYGGNTIYF; cdr3_nt: TGTGCCAGTGGACAGGGGTATGGAGGAAACACCATATATTTT; d_call: TRBD1; v_call: TRBV19; clone_size: -; cdr3_length: 14; j_call: TRBJ1-3
cdr3_aa: CAWDGGGRNTEAFF; cdr3_nt: TGTGCCTGGGATGGGGGAGGCAGGAACACTGAAGCTTTCTTT; d_call: -; v_call: TRBV30; clone_size: -; cdr3_length: 14; j_call: TRBJ1-1
cdr3_aa: CASGIRPLAGSCQETQYF; cdr3_nt: TGTGCCAGCGGCATAAGGCCTCTAGCGGGATCCTGTCAAGAGACCCAGTACTTC; d_call: -; v_call: TRBV21-1; clone_size: -; cdr3_length: 18; j_call: TRBJ2-5
cdr3_aa: CASSQEGRPNTGELFF; cdr3_nt: TGTGCCAGCAGCCAAGAAGGGAGGCCGAACACCGGGGAGCTGTTTTTT; d_call: -; v_call: TRBV4-2; clone_size: -; cdr3_length: 16; j_call: TRBJ2-2
cdr3_aa: CTSSPRDRDRVDDTEAFF; cdr3_nt: TGCACCAGCAGCCCCCGGGACCGGGACAGGGTAGATGACACTGAAGCTTTCTTT; d_call: -; v_call: TRBV1; clone_size: -; cdr3_length: 18; j_call: TRBJ1-1
cdr3_aa: CASSPPLRDRPNQPQHF; cdr3_nt: TGTGCCAGCTCACCACCCCTCCGCGACAGGCCGAATCAGCCCCAGCATTTT; d_call: -; v_call: TRBV18; clone_size: -; cdr3_length: 17; j_call: TRBJ1-5
cdr3_aa: CASRSGTGGIRNQPQHF; cdr3_nt: TGTGCCAGCAGATCCGGGACAGGGGGCATACGCAATCAGCCCCAGCATTTT; d_call: TRBD1; v_call: TRBV28; clone_size: -; cdr3_length: 17; j_call: TRBJ1-5
cdr3_aa: CASSSSRVLLDTQYF; cdr3_nt: TGTGCCAGCAGTTCCTCCCGGGTGCTATTAGATACGCAGTATTTT; d_call: -; v_call: TRBV27; clone_size: -; cdr3_length: 15; j_call: TRBJ2-3
cdr3_aa: CSVLGEVNTEAFF; cdr3_nt: TGCAGCGTTCTCGGGGAGGTGAACACTGAAGCTTTCTTT; d_call: -; v_call: TRBV29-1; clone_size: -; cdr3_length: 13; j_call: TRBJ1-1
cdr3_aa: CASSRSRRDPYEQYF; cdr3_nt: TGTGCCAGCAGCCGTTCCCGCAGGGATCCCTACGAGCAGTACTTC; d_call: -; v_call: TRBV11-2; clone_size: -; cdr3_length: 15; j_call: TRBJ2-7
cdr3_aa: CASSRTSLYNEQFF; cdr3_nt: TGTGCCAGCAGCCGAACTAGCCTCTACAATGAGCAGTTCTTC; d_call: -; v_call: TRBV6-4; clone_size: -; cdr3_length: 14; j_call: TRBJ2-1
cdr3_aa: CASSLTSRQNNQPQHF; cdr3_nt: TGTGCCAGCAGCTTAACATCTCGACAGAACAATCAGCCCCAGCATTTT; d_call: -; v_call: TRBV7-8; clone_size: -; cdr3_length: 16; j_call: TRBJ1-5
cdr3_aa: CASSLTGRVASTDTQYF; cdr3_nt: TGTGCCAGCAGTTTGACGGGGCGGGTGGCGAGCACAGATACGCAGTATTTT; d_call: -; v_call: TRBV7-2; clone_size: -; cdr3_length: 17; j_call: TRBJ2-3
cdr3_aa: CASNGENTEAFF; cdr3_nt: TGTGCCAGCAATGGGGAGAACACTGAAGCTTTCTTT; d_call: -; v_call: TRBV6-4; clone_size: once; cdr3_length: 12; j_call: TRBJ1-1
cdr3_aa: CASRGQPSSTGELFF; cdr3_nt: TGTGCCAGTCGGGGACAGCCTTCTTCCACCGGGGAGCTGTTTTTT; d_call: TRBD1; v_call: TRBV19; clone_size: -; cdr3_length: 15; j_call: TRBJ2-2